Listed below are T cell receptor beta chains from one sample, sequenced in a study of HIV-infected patients and healthy controls. MiXCR, applied by TCRdb to the 5' RACE reads, yields one record per CDR3 protein. Here the sample spans 15,000 to 20,000 distinct CDR3 sequences, more than 7.5% being singletons. Sequences were derived from blood, sampled during antiretroviral therapy. The receptors come from an adult with HIV infection. The CDR3 runs from the conserved cysteine through the conserved F or W. The D gene is left open where the match is weak. Clone size is not always given. Where it is, it says once, few, many or a class for expanded clones.

d_gene: .
v_gene: TRBV7-3
abundance: .
j_gene: TRBJ2-3
CDR3aa: CASRTEGDTQYF
CDR3nt: TGTGCCAGCAGGACGGAAGGAGATACGCAGTATTTT

d_gene: .
v_gene: TRBV30
abundance: few
j_gene: TRBJ2-3
CDR3aa: CAWGGGYGQGLSTDTQYF
CDR3nt: TGTGCCTGGGGGGGGGGCTATGGGCAGGGGCTTTCCACAGATACGCAGTATTTT

d_gene: TRBD2
v_gene: TRBV19
abundance: many
j_gene: TRBJ2-3
CDR3aa: CASSRRSGGTDTQYF
CDR3nt: TGTGCCAGTAGTCGGCGTAGCGGGGGCACTGATACGCAGTATTTT

d_gene: TRBD2
v_gene: TRBV20-1
abundance: many
j_gene: TRBJ2-5
CDR3aa: CSARTSAGGPETQYF
CDR3nt: TGCAGTGCTAGAACCTCAGCGGGGGGGCCGGAGACCCAGTACTTC

d_gene: .
v_gene: TRBV19
abundance: .
j_gene: TRBJ1-1
CDR3aa: CASSIGRGTGEAFF
CDR3nt: TGTGCCAGTAGTATAGGGAGGGGGACGGGTGAAGCTTTCTTT

d_gene: .
v_gene: TRBV6-5
abundance: many
j_gene: TRBJ2-3
CDR3aa: CASSYTPGIADTQYF
CDR3nt: TGTGCCAGCAGTTACACTCCTGGAATTGCAGATACGCAGTATTTT

d_gene: TRBD1
v_gene: TRBV6-5
abundance: .
j_gene: TRBJ1-1
CDR3aa: CASRVTGDTEAFF
CDR3nt: TGTGCCAGCAGGGTCACAGGGGACACTGAAGCTTTCTTT

d_gene: TRBD1
v_gene: TRBV6-5
abundance: many
j_gene: TRBJ1-6
CDR3aa: CASSHQGALNSPLHF
CDR3nt: TGTGCCAGCAGTCACCAGGGGGCTCTGAATTCACCCCTCCACTTT

d_gene: .
v_gene: TRBV6-4
abundance: many
j_gene: TRBJ1-1
CDR3aa: CASRNYGDTEAFF
CDR3nt: TGTGCCAGCCGGAATTACGGGGACACTGAAGCTTTCTTT

d_gene: .
v_gene: TRBV29-1
abundance: many
j_gene: TRBJ1-1
CDR3aa: CSVGSGNTEAFF
CDR3nt: TGCAGCGTTGGGTCTGGGAACACTGAAGCTTTCTTT

d_gene: .
v_gene: TRBV9
abundance: many
j_gene: TRBJ2-2
CDR3aa: CASRGLTGELFF
CDR3nt: TGTGCCAGTCGGGGGCTCACCGGGGAGCTGTTTTTT

d_gene: .
v_gene: TRBV6-6
abundance: many
j_gene: TRBJ2-2
CDR3aa: CASSYETGQNTGELFF
CDR3nt: TGTGCCAGCAGTTACGAGACGGGCCAGAACACCGGGGAGCTGTTTTTT

d_gene: TRBD2
v_gene: TRBV6-5
abundance: many
j_gene: TRBJ2-5
CDR3aa: CASSYGVAGEDQETQYF
CDR3nt: TGTGCCAGCAGTTACGGGGTAGCGGGAGAGGACCAAGAGACCCAGTACTTC

d_gene: .
v_gene: TRBV20-1
abundance: many
j_gene: TRBJ1-5
CDR3aa: CSATREVLDNQPQHF
CDR3nt: TGCAGTGCTACGCGGGAGGTACTAGACAATCAGCCCCAGCATTTT

d_gene: TRBD2
v_gene: TRBV3-1
abundance: few
j_gene: TRBJ2-1
CDR3aa: CASRLAGAPNNEQFF
CDR3nt: TGTGCCAGCAGACTAGCGGGGGCGCCAAACAATGAGCAGTTCTTC

d_gene: TRBD1
v_gene: TRBV19
abundance: many
j_gene: TRBJ2-1
CDR3aa: CATSDRDLYNEQFF
CDR3nt: TGTGCCACTTCGGACAGGGACCTTTACAATGAGCAGTTCTTC

d_gene: .
v_gene: TRBV28
abundance: many
j_gene: TRBJ2-2
CDR3aa: CASSLPPGVGNTGELFF
CDR3nt: TGTGCCAGCAGTTTACCCCCAGGGGTAGGGAACACCGGGGAGCTGTTTTTT